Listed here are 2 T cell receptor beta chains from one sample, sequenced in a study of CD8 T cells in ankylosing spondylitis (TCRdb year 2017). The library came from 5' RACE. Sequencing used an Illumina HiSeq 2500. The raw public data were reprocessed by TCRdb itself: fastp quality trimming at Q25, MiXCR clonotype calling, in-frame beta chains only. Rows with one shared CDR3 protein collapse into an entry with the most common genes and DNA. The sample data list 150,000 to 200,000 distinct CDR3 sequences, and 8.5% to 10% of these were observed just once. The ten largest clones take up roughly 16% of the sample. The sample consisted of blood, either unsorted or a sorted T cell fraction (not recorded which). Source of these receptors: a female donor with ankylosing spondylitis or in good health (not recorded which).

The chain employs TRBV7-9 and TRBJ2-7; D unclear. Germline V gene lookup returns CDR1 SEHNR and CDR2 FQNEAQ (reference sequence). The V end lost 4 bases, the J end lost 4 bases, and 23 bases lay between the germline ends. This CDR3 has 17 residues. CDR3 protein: CASSYGPPGSGDYEQYF. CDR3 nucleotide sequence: TGTGCCAGCAGCTACGGTCCACCGGGCTCTGGGGATTACGAGCAGTACTTC.

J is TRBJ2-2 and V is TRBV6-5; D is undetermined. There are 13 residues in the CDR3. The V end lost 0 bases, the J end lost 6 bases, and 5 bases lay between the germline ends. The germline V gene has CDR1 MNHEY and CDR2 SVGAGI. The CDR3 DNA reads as TGTGCCAGCAGTTACTCGAGCGCCGGGGAGCTGTTTTTT. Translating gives CASSYSSAGELFF.